This TCR beta chain stems from a study of blood T cell repertoires in COVID-19. Across the study: Specimens from acute and convalescent COVID-19 originated in the United States, Italy and Spain.

Per the original data handling: Cell counts per sample came from amplifying reference gene primers. TCRdb's copy holds only in-frame clones and misses some; the assay was immunoSEQ multiplex PCR. D and trimming were read from the DNA, whereas the V and J calls and clone size are those reported in that table. Of more than 90,000 clones in the sample, about 85% are singletons; the top ten hold approximately 13%. The origin of this receptor is a human donor in a cohort sampled during active COVID-19. Sequencing used peripheral blood.

The CDR3 loop is CASSLGRGNTEAFF. CDR3 nucleotides: TGTGCCAGCAGCTTAGGCAGGGGTAACACTGAAGCTTTCTTT. This chain connects TRBV11-3 to TRBJ1-1, with D perhaps matching TRBD1 (6 bases). Germline V gene sequence: CDR1 SGHNT, CDR2 YENEEA. Trimming took off 1 base at V and 2 bases at J, with 8 bases between the two ends. CDR3 length: 14 residues.